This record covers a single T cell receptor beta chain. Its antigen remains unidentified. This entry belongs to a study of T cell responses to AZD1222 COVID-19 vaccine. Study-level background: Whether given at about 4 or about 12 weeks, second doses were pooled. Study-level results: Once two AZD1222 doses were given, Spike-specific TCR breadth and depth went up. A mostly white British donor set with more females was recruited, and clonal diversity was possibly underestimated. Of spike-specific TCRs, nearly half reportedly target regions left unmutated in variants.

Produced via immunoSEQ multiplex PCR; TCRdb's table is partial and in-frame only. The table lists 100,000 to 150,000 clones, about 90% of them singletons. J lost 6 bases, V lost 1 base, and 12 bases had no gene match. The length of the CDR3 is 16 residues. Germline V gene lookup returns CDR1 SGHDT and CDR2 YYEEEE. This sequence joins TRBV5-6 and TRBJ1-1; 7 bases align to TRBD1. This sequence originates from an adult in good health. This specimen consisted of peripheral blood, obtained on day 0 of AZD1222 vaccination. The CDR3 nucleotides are TGTGCCAGCAGCTTGAGCGGGACAGAGCTTTTACCTGAAGCTTTCTTT. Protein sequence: CASSLSGTELLPEAFF. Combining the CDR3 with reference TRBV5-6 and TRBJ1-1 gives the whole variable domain DAGVTQSPTHLIKTRGQQVTLRCSPKSGHDTVSWYQQALGQGPQFIFQYYEEEERQRGNFPDRFSGHQFPNYSSELNVNALLLGDSALYLCASSLSGTELLPEAFFGQGTRLTVV.